Shown below are 22 T cell receptor beta chains from a single sample sequenced in a study of PD-1 blockade in classical Hodgkin lymphoma. Sequencing used immunoSEQ multiplex PCR; TCRdb keeps in-frame clones, though not all of them. The table shows 50,000 to 85,000 clones, with 71% occurring only once. The patients all showed relapse after autologous stem cell transplantation, while their brentuximab vedotin exposure varied. This specimen consisted of peripheral blood mononuclear cells (PBMCs), obtained before the second cycle of nivolumab. These receptors came from a human donor with classical Hodgkin lymphoma.

This clone was observed a few times. The chain joins TRBV19 to TRBJ2-3; D unresolved. Germline V gene lookup returns CDR1 LNHDA and CDR2 SQIVND (reference sequence). CDR3 length: 13 residues. V lost 4 bases and J 2 bases, leaving 7 bases between the germline ends. In nucleotides, the CDR3 is TGTGCCAGTAGTACCGATGCCACAGATACGCAGTATTTT. The encoded protein is CASSTDATDTQYF.

The genes are TRBV2 and TRBJ2-1, with a tentative D call TRBD1 (6 bases). The germline V gene encodes CDR1 SNHLY and CDR2 FYNNEI. V lost 5 bases and J 9 bases, leaving 11 bases between the germline ends. CDR3 length: 12 amino acids. The CDR3 loop reads CASSTDRFEQFF. CDR3 in DNA: TGTGCCAGCAGTACCGACAGGTTTGAGCAGTTCTTC.

The chain carries TRBV9 and TRBJ2-1; 8 bases are shared with TRBD1. The CDR3 is 17 residues long. Unmatched junction bases numbered 9, after V lost 0 bases and J lost 4 bases. Germline V gene data show CDR1 as SGDLS and CDR2 as YYNGEE. CDR3 amino acids: CASSVVDGDRMYNEQFF. CDR3 sequence (DNA): TGTGCCAGCAGCGTAGTGGATGGGGACAGGATGTACAATGAGCAGTTCTTC.

The chain uses TRBV18 and TRBJ1-1; TRBD1 aligns across 9 bases. The trim removed 5 bases at V and 4 bases at J, leaving 8 bases unmatched. The CDR3 has 15 amino acids. The V gene's germline CDR1 is KGHSH and CDR2 LQKENI. As DNA, the CDR3 is TGTGCCAGCTCAACTACAGGGGGCGCGGGCACTGAAGCTTTCTTT. Its protein is CASSTTGGAGTEAFF.

This chain uses TRBV11-3 with TRBJ2-7; maybe TRBD1 (5 bases). V was pared by 5 bases and J by 5 bases, with 16 bases between. Germline V CDR1 and CDR2: SGHNT, YENEEA. This CDR3 comprises 14 residues. The CDR3 region is CASSLARGFHEQYF. CDR3 coding DNA: TGTGCCAGCAGCCTCGCAAGGGGCTTCCACGAGCAGTACTTC.

This chain joins TRBV11-2 and TRBJ1-2, with D unclear. Trimming took off 5 bases at V and 6 bases at J, with 22 bases between the two ends. This CDR3 has 16 residues. Germline loops: CDR1 SGHAT, CDR2 FQNNGV. Written as DNA, the CDR3 is TGTGCCAGCAGCGCTTCCGTGAGACGGCGGACGGATGGCTACACCTTC. Translated, it gives CASSASVRRRTDGYTF.

The gene calls are TRBV5-6 and TRBJ1-6, with D unresolved. This CDR3 contains 13 residues. Germline V CDR1 and CDR2: SGHDT, YYEEEE. V was shortened by 6 bases and J by 10 bases, with 14 bases between the two germline ends. The CDR3 bases are TGTGCCAGCATGAGATCAGGAACCTCACCCCTCCACTTT. It yields the protein CASMRSGTSPLHF.

Details on this clone: Other DNA sequences in the sample encode the same CDR3. This chain uses TRBV5-1 with TRBJ2-5, with TRBD2 as a possible D gene (5 bases). V was trimmed by 5 bases and J by 2 bases, leaving 13 bases between them. The CDR3 runs to 14 residues. Looked up from germline, CDR1 is SGHRS and CDR2 is YFSETQ. This CDR3 is CASRASGVQETQYF. The CDR3 DNA reads as TGCGCCAGCAGGGCAAGCGGAGTACAAGAGACCCAGTACTTC.

The J gene is TRBJ1-2, the V gene TRBV5-1; a weak D match, TRBD1 (6 bases). V shed 0 bases and J shed 4 bases, with 10 bases lying between them. CDR1 and CDR2 from the germline V gene are SGHRS and YFSETQ. The CDR3 loop spans 14 amino acids. The DNA for the CDR3 is TGCGCCAGCAGCTTGGGGACAGAAGCCTATGGCTACACCTTC. Translated: CASSLGTEAYGYTF.

The chain links TRBV5-1 to TRBJ1-3; perhaps TRBD1 as D (5 bases). V dropped 4 bases and J dropped 0 bases, with 8 bases sitting between them. This CDR3 region has 14 residues. Per germline, CDR1 SGHRS and CDR2 YFSETQ. CDR3 coding DNA: TGCGCCAGCAGCCTACAGGCCTCTGGAAACACCATATATTTT. The encoded protein is CASSLQASGNTIYF.

This clone was seen a handful of times. The V gene is TRBV9, the J gene TRBJ1-4; TRBD1 might be the D (5 bases). Germline V CDR1 and CDR2: SGDLS, YYNGEE. Deletions cut 3 bases from V and 0 bases from J, with 12 bases between. The CDR3 totals 16 residues. The CDR3 DNA sequence: TGTGCCAGCAGCGGGTTGGGGGACGCAACTAATGAAAAACTGTTTTTT. Its protein is CASSGLGDATNEKLFF. The full variable domain, with the rest looked up from reference TRBV9 and TRBJ1-4, is DSGVTQTPKHLITATGQRVTLRCSPRSGDLSVYWYQQSLDQGLQFLIQYYNGEERAKGNILERFSAQQFPDLHSELNLSSLELGDSALYFCASSGLGDATNEKLFFGSGTQLSVL.

The genes are TRBV6-1 and TRBJ1-2; D remains ambiguous. Germline V gene lookup returns CDR1 MNHNS and CDR2 SASEGT. V was pared by 3 bases and J by 8 bases, with 7 bases between. The CDR3 spans 11 residues. The CDR3 sequence: CASSEVRGYTF. The CDR3 nucleotides read TGTGCCAGCAGTGAGGTGAGGGGCTACACCTTC.

A single count supports this clone. V and J are TRBV4-2 and TRBJ2-1; the match to TRBD2 covers 7 bases. This CDR3 is 12 amino acids long. V lost 0 bases and J lost 15; bases outside the gene matches: 5. Looked up from germline, CDR1 is LGHNA and CDR2 is YNFKEQ. CDR3 amino acids: CASSQEGGRRFF. The CDR3 DNA follows: TGTGCCAGCAGCCAAGAGGGAGGGCGGCGGTTCTTC.

In this sample, this clone turned up many times. The chain uses TRBV6-1 and TRBJ2-3, with D possibly TRBD1 on 6 matching bases. Germline-derived CDR1 and CDR2 are MNHNS and SASEGT. CDR3 length: 15 residues. The V end was cut by 2 bases, the J end by 2 bases, with 11 bases between. The CDR3 nucleotides read TGTGCCAGCAGTGAAATGGGACACTACACAGATACGCAGTATTTT. It yields the protein CASSEMGHYTDTQYF.

This clone was found a few times. The chain links TRBV27 to TRBJ1-1; possible D gene TRBD1, 5 bases. CDR1 and CDR2 (germline): MNHEY, SMNVEV (reference sequence). CDR3 length: 13 amino acids. The V end was cut by 3 bases, the J end by 5 bases, with 10 bases between. The CDR3 is CASSFRARTEAFF. In DNA, the CDR3 is TGTGCCAGCAGTTTCAGGGCAAGGACTGAAGCTTTCTTT.

In this sample, this clone turned up once. The chain links TRBV18 to TRBJ1-1, with 8 bases fitting TRBD1. The CDR3 is 16 residues long. V was clipped by 3 bases and J by 4 bases; unmatched bases: 10. The germline V gene has CDR1 KGHSH and CDR2 LQKENI. The CDR3 sequence: CASSPTGAQVGTEAFF. CDR3 DNA sequence: TGTGCCAGCTCACCGACAGGGGCCCAGGTGGGCACTGAAGCTTTCTTT.

J is TRBJ2-3 and V is TRBV6-5; D gene ambiguous. The V gene's germline CDR1 is MNHEY and CDR2 SVGAGI. V was cut by 6 bases and J by 2 bases, with 6 bases left in between. The length of the CDR3 is 12 residues. CDR3 residues: CASRAFTDTQYF. The CDR3 region has the DNA TGTGCCAGCAGGGCCTTCACAGATACGCAGTATTTT.

V usage is TRBV29-1 and J usage is TRBJ1-2; D ambiguous. The ends were cut back, 4 bases at V and 3 bases at J, with 9 bases in the middle. Germline loops: CDR1 SQVTM, CDR2 ANQGSEA. CDR3 length: 12 residues. The CDR3 DNA follows: TGCAGCGTTGCCGGCACGTACTATGGCTACACCTTC. This codes for CSVAGTYYGYTF.

The chain has TRBV19 and TRBJ1-5, with 9 bases aligning to TRBD1. The germline V gene encodes CDR1 LNHDA and CDR2 SQIVND (reference sequence). This CDR3 region has 16 residues. V was pared by 5 bases and J by 5 bases, with 10 bases of the junction left unmatched. The CDR3 coding sequence is TGTGCCAGTAGTCTAGGACGGACAGGGGTGGATCAGCCCCAGCATTTT. Protein: CASSLGRTGVDQPQHF. The variable domain in full, completed from reference TRBV19 and TRBJ1-5, reads DGGITQSPKYLFRKEGQNVTLSCEQNLNHDAMYWYRQDPGQGLRLIYYSQIVNDFQKGDIAEGYSVSREKKESFPLTVTSAQKNPTAFYLCASSLGRTGVDQPQHFGDGTRLSIL.

The chain joins TRBV30 to TRBJ1-5; 9 bases are a match to TRBD1. Trimming took 0 bases from V and 6 from J; bases not matched to a gene: 0. CDR1 GTSNPN and CDR2 SVGIG come from the germline V gene (reference sequence). The CDR3 length is 13 residues. In nucleotides, the CDR3 is TGTGCCTGGAGTGTACAGGGGGCTCAGCCCCAGCATTTT. It encodes CAWSVQGAQPQHF.

The rearrangement uses TRBV7-9 and TRBJ2-7; 7 positions agree with TRBD2. V dropped 5 bases and J dropped 5; count of bases not matched to a gene: 3. Germline V gene lookup returns CDR1 SEHNR and CDR2 FQNEAQ (reference sequence). This CDR3 contains 12 residues. The CDR3 reads CASSLGTNEQYF. As DNA, the CDR3 is TGTGCCAGCAGCCTCGGGACTAACGAGCAGTACTTC.

The chain is built from TRBV7-8 and TRBJ1-1; no clear D. V lost 4 bases to trimming and J lost 0 bases, with 18 bases between them. The germline CDR1 and CDR2 sequences are SGHVS and FQNEAQ. The length of the CDR3 is 17 residues. As DNA, the CDR3 is TGTGCCAGCAGCTCGTTTCTGAGGACGGATTTGAACACTGAAGCTTTCTTT. This gives the protein CASSSFLRTDLNTEAFF.